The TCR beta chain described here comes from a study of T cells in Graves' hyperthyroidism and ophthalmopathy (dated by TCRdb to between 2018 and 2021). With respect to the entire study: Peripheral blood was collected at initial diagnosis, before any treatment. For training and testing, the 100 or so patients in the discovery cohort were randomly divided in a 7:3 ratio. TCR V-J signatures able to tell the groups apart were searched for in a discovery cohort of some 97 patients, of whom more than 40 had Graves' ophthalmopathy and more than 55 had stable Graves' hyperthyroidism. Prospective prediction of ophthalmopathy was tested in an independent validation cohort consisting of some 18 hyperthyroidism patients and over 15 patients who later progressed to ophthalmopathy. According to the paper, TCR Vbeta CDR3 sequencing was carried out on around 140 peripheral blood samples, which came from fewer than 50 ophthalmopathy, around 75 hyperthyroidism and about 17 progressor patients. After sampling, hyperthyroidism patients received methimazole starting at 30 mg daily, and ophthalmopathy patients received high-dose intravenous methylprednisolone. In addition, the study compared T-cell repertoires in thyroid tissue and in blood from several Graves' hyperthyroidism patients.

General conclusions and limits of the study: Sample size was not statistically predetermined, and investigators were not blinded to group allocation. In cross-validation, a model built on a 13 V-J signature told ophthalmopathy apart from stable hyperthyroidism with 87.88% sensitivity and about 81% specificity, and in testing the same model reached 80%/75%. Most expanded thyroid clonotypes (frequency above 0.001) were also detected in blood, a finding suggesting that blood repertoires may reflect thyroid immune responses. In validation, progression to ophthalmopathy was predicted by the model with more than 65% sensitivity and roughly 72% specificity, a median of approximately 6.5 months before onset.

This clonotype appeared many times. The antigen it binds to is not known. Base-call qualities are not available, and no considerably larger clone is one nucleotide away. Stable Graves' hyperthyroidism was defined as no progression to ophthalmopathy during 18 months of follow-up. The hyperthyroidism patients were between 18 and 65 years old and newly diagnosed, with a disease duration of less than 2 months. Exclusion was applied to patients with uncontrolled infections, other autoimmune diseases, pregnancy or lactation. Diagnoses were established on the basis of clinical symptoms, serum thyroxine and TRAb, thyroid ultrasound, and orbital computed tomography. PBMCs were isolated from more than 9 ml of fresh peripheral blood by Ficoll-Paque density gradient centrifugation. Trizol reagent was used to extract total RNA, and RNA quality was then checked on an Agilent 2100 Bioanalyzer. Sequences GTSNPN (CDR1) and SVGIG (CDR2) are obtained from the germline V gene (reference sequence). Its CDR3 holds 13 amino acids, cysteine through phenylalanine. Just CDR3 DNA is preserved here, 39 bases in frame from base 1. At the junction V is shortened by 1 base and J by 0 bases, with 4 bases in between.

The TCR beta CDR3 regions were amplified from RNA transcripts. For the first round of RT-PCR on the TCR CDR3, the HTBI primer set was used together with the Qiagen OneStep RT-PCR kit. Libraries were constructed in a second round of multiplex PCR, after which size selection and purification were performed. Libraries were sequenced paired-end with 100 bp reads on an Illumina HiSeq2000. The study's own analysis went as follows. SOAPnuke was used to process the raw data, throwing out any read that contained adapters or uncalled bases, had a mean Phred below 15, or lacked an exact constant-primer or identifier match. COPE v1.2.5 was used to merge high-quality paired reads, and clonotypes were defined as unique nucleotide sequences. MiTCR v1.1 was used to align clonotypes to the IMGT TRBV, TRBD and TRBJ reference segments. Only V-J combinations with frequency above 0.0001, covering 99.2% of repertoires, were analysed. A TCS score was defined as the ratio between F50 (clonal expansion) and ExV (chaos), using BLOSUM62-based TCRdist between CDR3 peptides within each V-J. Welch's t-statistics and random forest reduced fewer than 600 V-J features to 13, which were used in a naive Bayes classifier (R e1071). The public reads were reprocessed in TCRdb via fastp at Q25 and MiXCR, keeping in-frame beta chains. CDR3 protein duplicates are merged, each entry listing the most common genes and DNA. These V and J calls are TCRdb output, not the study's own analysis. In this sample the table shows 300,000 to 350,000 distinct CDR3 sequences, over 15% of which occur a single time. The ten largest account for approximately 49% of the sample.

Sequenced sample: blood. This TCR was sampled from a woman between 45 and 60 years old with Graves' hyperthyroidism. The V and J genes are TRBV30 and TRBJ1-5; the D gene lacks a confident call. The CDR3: CAWSDGSNQPQHF. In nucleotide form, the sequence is TGTGCCTGGAGTGATGGTAGCAATCAGCCCCAGCATTTT.